This T cell receptor beta chain is from a study of metastatic and nonmetastatic thyroid tumors. The overall study: Both malignant and benign thyroid patients supplied peripheral blood and tumor or nodule tissue samples, across which the repertoires of these patients were then compared. The study's findings and limits: Malignant thyroid tumors reportedly exceeded benign nodules significantly in TCR beta diversity, with the difference appearing in blood and tumor.

Per the original data handling: A classifier for distant metastasis in papillary thyroid cancer was constructed using CDR3 differences observed across clinicopathological groups. TCRdb re-called the PCR reads with MiXCR. TCRdb, rather than the study authors, made the V and J calls. Of roughly 65,000 clones in the sample, approximately 14% were seen once. All patients were treatment-naive before thyroid surgery. Turning to this clone: The antigen is unknown.

Germline assignment: CDR1 MNHEY and CDR2 SMNVEV (reference sequence). CDR3 length: 17 amino acids. V lost 10 bases and J lost 2, with 26 bases in between. This sequence originates from a male donor with papillary thyroid cancer or a benign thyroid nodule (not recorded which). Some clones in this sample may be carry-over from other donors' samples. The rearrangement uses TRBV27 and TRBJ1-2; a weak D match, TRBD1 (5 bases). The specimen was blood. This CDR3 is CAISPTARVVANYGYTF. The CDR3 DNA sequence: TGTGCCATCAGCCCTACGGCCAGGGTAGTAGCCAACTATGGCTACACCTTC.